These 30 T cell receptor beta chains were all obtained from the same sample, sequenced in a study of T cell responses to AZD1222 COVID-19 vaccine. TCRdb keeps only in-frame clones here, not all; method: immunoSEQ multiplex PCR. The table records fewer than 100,000 clones, 85% to 90% of them present only once. Source: peripheral blood, taken 28 days after the second AZD1222 dose. All receptors derive from an adult who received the AZD1222 COVID-19 vaccine.

The chain couples TRBV5-4 to TRBJ1-1; 8 bases agree with TRBD1. CDR1 is SGHNT and CDR2 is YYREEE in the germline V gene (reference sequence). After removal of 4 bases from V and 1 base from J, the junction contained 6 bases not matched to a gene. There are 15 residues in the CDR3. CDR3 protein: CASSPDRDPNTEAFF. CDR3 bases: TGTGCCAGCAGCCCGGACAGGGACCCGAACACTGAAGCTTTCTTT.

The chain uses TRBV1 and TRBJ2-1; the D call of TRBD2 is as the table states it, not checked on the DNA. TRBV1 is designated a pseudogene. The CDR3 totals 18 residues. The CDR3 region is CTSGVKTLADTSYNEQFF. As DNA, the CDR3 is TGCACCAGCGGGGTTAAAACTTTAGCGGACACCTCCTACAATGAGCAGTTCTTC.

This clone has a single count. This chain joins TRBV5-1 and TRBJ2-7, with D tentatively TRBD2 (5 bases). Trimming left V 3 bases short and J 5 bases short, with 24 bases between. The CDR3 is 17 amino acids. CDR1 SGHRS and CDR2 YFSETQ come from the germline V gene. The CDR3 coding sequence is TGCGCCAGCAGCTCCACATCGGGCCTAGCACGCGGCCACGAGCAGTACTTC. Encoded protein: CASSSTSGLARGHEQYF.

J is TRBJ1-2 and V is TRBV6-5; possible D gene TRBD1, 6 bases. CDR3 length equals 15 residues. CDR1 MNHEY and CDR2 SVGAGI come from the germline V gene. Trimming removed 2 bases at V and 5 bases at J, with 15 bases between. Here the CDR3 DNA reads TGTGCCAGCAGTTACGCCGGGACAAGTCAATATGGCTACACCTTC. Translation gives CASSYAGTSQYGYTF.

The CDR3, as DNA: TGTGCCAGCAGCCGGGGACAAGCTGCGGAAAAACTGTTTTTT. This sequence encodes CASSRGQAAEKLFF. This chain connects TRBV7-7 to TRBJ1-4; possibly TRBD1 for D (6 bases). The CDR3 runs 14 residues. Germline lookup yields CDR1 SSHAT and CDR2 FNYEAQ (reference sequence). Trimming removed 5 bases from V and 8 bases from J, with 15 bases in between.

The J gene is TRBJ2-3, the V gene TRBV11-3; 10 bases are shared with TRBD2. With 5 bases clipped from V and 3 bases from J, the junction kept 5 bases outside the gene matches. Per the germline V gene, CDR1 is SGHNT and CDR2 is YENEEA. The CDR3 is 15 amino acids. CDR3 amino acids: CASSVGLAETDTQYF. The CDR3 region has the DNA TGTGCCAGCAGCGTCGGACTAGCGGAGACAGATACGCAGTATTTT.

The V call is TRBV3-1 (or the pseudogene TRBV3-2), the J call TRBJ1-1; D call uncertain. Between the trimmed V and J ends, which lost 2 bases and 8 bases, there was a span of 3 bases. CDR1 and CDR2 (germline): LGHDT, YNNKEL (reference sequence). The CDR3 consists of 10 residues. CDR3 residues: CASSQTEAFF. Written as DNA, the CDR3 is TGTGCCAGCAGCCAAACAGAAGCTTTCTTT.

The genes are TRBV29-1 and TRBJ2-5; 9 bases are a match to TRBD1. Germline lookup yields CDR1 SQVTM and CDR2 ANQGSEA. V lost 6 bases and J lost 5; bases outside the gene matches: 7. This CDR3 is built from 13 residues. The CDR3 protein is CSVVQGAGETQYF. DNA of the CDR3: TGCAGCGTGGTACAGGGGGCTGGGGAGACCCAGTACTTC.

The chain recombines TRBV27 with TRBJ1-2; D may be TRBD1 (5 bases). The CDR3 is made up of 12 amino acids. Germline V gene data show CDR1 as MNHEY and CDR2 as SMNVEV (reference sequence). Trimming removed 6 bases from V and 6 bases from J, with 11 bases in between. CDR3 coding DNA: TGTGCCAGCAGGGTGGGGCGAAATGGCTACACCTTC. Its protein product is CASRVGRNGYTF.

V is TRBV2 and J is TRBJ2-5; 8 bases match TRBD1. V was clipped by 4 bases and J by 3 bases; unmatched bases: 4. This CDR3 region has 14 residues. CDR1 and CDR2 (germline): SNHLY, FYNNEI. The chain's CDR3 is CASSGKDREETQYF. The CDR3 DNA reads TGTGCCAGCAGTGGGAAGGACAGGGAAGAGACCCAGTACTTC.

V usage is TRBV5-1 and J usage is TRBJ2-7; no clear D gene. The length of the CDR3 is 12 residues. V was trimmed by 1 base and J by 4 bases, leaving 6 bases between them. Germline lookup yields CDR1 SGHRS and CDR2 YFSETQ. CDR3 DNA: TGCGCCAGCAGCTTGAGGCCTTACGAGCAGTACTTC. As protein: CASSLRPYEQYF.

This clone came up once. V usage is TRBV6-1 and J usage is TRBJ1-3, with D uncertain. V was cut by 0 bases and J by 0 bases, with 6 bases left in between. The CDR3 contains 15 residues. Germline V lookup: CDR1 MNHNS, CDR2 SASEGT. The DNA for the CDR3 is TGTGCCAGCAGTGAAGCGTCCAACTCTGGAAACACCATATATTTT. Protein sequence: CASSEASNSGNTIYF.

The chain has TRBV15 and TRBJ2-7; 9 bases line up with TRBD1. This CDR3 comprises 14 residues. CDR1 and CDR2 (germline): LNHNV, YYDKDF (reference sequence). V was pared by 4 bases and J by 0 bases, with 1 base of the junction left unmatched. CDR3 sequence (DNA): TGTGCCACCAGCATGGGACAGGGCTCCTACGAGCAGTACTTC. Its protein product is CATSMGQGSYEQYF.

The V gene is TRBV6-5, the J gene TRBJ1-1; D gene uncertain. The germline CDR1 and CDR2 sequences are MNHEY and SVGAGI. The CDR3 totals 14 residues. Trimming pared 0 bases from V and 7 bases from J, leaving 12 bases between. Here the CDR3 DNA reads TGTGCCAGCAGTTACTCGGGAACGAGGGATGAAGCTTTCTTT. Translation: CASSYSGTRDEAFF.

The J gene is TRBJ1-1, the V gene TRBV4-1; D might be TRBD1 (5 bases). This CDR3 is 15 amino acids long. The germline gives CDR1 MGHRA, CDR2 YSYEKL. Between the trimmed V and J ends, which lost 3 bases and 1 base, there was a span of 12 bases. The CDR3 reads CASSQSVGTNTEAFF. The CDR3 nucleotides are TGCGCCAGCAGCCAGTCAGTCGGGACGAACACTGAAGCTTTCTTT.

The chain recombines TRBV7-9 with TRBJ2-7, with 9 bases fitting TRBD1. Losses at the gene ends were 5 bases for V and 3 bases for J; bases not matched to a gene: 8. Germline V gene lookup returns CDR1 SEHNR and CDR2 FQNEAQ (reference sequence). This CDR3 has 15 residues. Written as DNA, the CDR3 is TGTGCCAGCAGCAGCGGGACAGGGATATACTACGAGCAGTACTTC. Amino acid sequence: CASSSGTGIYYEQYF.

In this sample, this clone turned up once. J is TRBJ1-5 and V is TRBV19; D gene unclear. The CDR3 has 14 residues. V dropped 4 bases and J dropped 4 bases, with 11 bases sitting between them. In germline, CDR1 is LNHDA, CDR2 SQIVND (reference sequence). The CDR3 DNA is TGTGCCAGTAGTACCTTCGAACCTAATCAGCCCCAGCATTTT. Protein product: CASSTFEPNQPQHF.

The V call is TRBV7-2, the J call TRBJ2-3, with 7 bases identical to TRBD2. This CDR3 is 16 amino acids long. Germline V gene data show CDR1 as SGHTA and CDR2 as FQGNSA. After removal of 3 bases from V and 1 base from J, the junction contained 7 bases not matched to a gene. The CDR3 sequence: CASSFVGGPGTDTQYF. The CDR3 DNA is TGTGCCAGCAGCTTTGTGGGAGGGCCGGGCACAGATACGCAGTATTTT. Full variable domain (missing parts from reference TRBV7-2 and TRBJ2-3): GAGVSQSPSNKVTEKGKDVELRCDPISGHTALYWYRQSLGQGLEFLIYFQGNSAPDKSGLPSDRFSAERTGGSVSTLTIQRTQQEDSAVYLCASSFVGGPGTDTQYFGPGTRLTVL.

J is TRBJ2-1 and V is TRBV11-3; D remains ambiguous. CDR1 is SGHNT, CDR2 YENEEA, per germline. With 0 bases removed from V and 0 bases from J, the gap between germline ends came to 12 bases. This CDR3 region has 17 residues. CDR3 protein: CASSLEGPMTSYNEQFF. In DNA form, the CDR3 reads TGTGCCAGCAGCTTAGAAGGTCCAATGACCTCCTACAATGAGCAGTTCTTC.

The V call is TRBV5-1, the J call TRBJ1-1, with D tentatively TRBD1 (5 bases). The CDR3 spans 14 residues. Trimming took 0 bases from V and 10 from J, leaving 16 bases between them. Germline CDR1 reads SGHRS; CDR2 reads YFSETQ. CDR3 coding DNA: TGCGCCAGCAGCTTGGCCGGTACAGGTCTGGGAGCTTTCTTT. Translating gives CASSLAGTGLGAFF. Full variable domain (remainder filled in from reference TRBV5-1 and TRBJ1-1): KAGVTQTPRYLIKTRGQQVTLSCSPISGHRSVSWYQQTPGQGLQFLFEYFSETQRNKGNFPGRFSGRQFSNSRSEMNVSTLELGDSALYLCASSLAGTGLGAFFGQGTRLTVV.

The rearrangement links TRBV30 to TRBJ1-2; tentative D call: TRBD1 (6 bases). CDR3 size: 16 residues. V lost 4 bases, J lost 2 bases, and 20 bases lay in between. Germline V gene lookup returns CDR1 GTSNPN and CDR2 SVGIG (reference sequence). The CDR3 sequence: CAWKVWVQGRNYGYTF. DNA for the CDR3: TGTGCCTGGAAGGTGTGGGTGCAGGGGCGGAACTATGGCTACACCTTC.

CDR3 sequence reads: CASSLGVYTGELFF. CDR3 in DNA: TGTGCCAGCAGCCTAGGGGTTTACACCGGGGAGCTGTTTTTT. The rearrangement uses TRBV27 and TRBJ2-2; D is perhaps TRBD1 (5 bases). This CDR3 has 14 amino acids. Germline V gene lookup returns CDR1 MNHEY and CDR2 SMNVEV (reference sequence). V was cut by 6 bases and J by 3 bases, with 11 bases left in between.

The rearrangement links TRBV6-5 to TRBJ2-3; D not certain. CDR3 length: 15 amino acids. V lost 0 bases, J lost 2 bases, and 9 bases lay in between. Germline V gives CDR1 MNHEY, CDR2 SVGAGI. The CDR3 protein is CASSYSRGFTDTQYF. The CDR3 DNA sequence: TGTGCCAGCAGTTACTCGCGAGGATTCACAGATACGCAGTATTTT.

The chain uses TRBV6-5 and TRBJ2-3; maybe TRBD2 (6 bases). The V and J ends lost 6 bases and 0 bases respectively, with 7 bases between them. The CDR3 is 13 residues long. CDR1 MNHEY and CDR2 SVGAGI come from the germline V gene. CDR3 DNA sequence: TGTGCCAGCAGAGCGGGTAGCACAGATACGCAGTATTTT. Residues: CASRAGSTDTQYF.

This chain connects TRBV27 to TRBJ2-4; 8 bases map to TRBD1. From germline, CDR1 is MNHEY and CDR2 SMNVEV (reference sequence). V shed 2 bases, J shed 8 bases, and the junction held 5 bases outside the gene matches. The length of the CDR3 is 14 residues. The CDR3: CASSLGDRLHIQYF. In nucleotides, the CDR3 is TGTGCCAGCAGTTTAGGGGACAGGTTACACATTCAGTACTTC.

CDR3 amino acids: CASSLVSLNTGELFF. As DNA, the CDR3 is TGTGCCAGCAGCTTAGTATCCCTTAACACCGGGGAGCTGTTTTTT. The rearrangement uses TRBV7-6 and TRBJ2-2; D not resolved. V shed 1 base and J shed 2 bases, with 8 bases lying between them. The CDR3 consists of 15 residues. Germline V gene sequence: CDR1 SGHVS, CDR2 FNYEAQ.

The chain joins TRBV9 to TRBJ1-1; D ambiguous. Trimming stripped 2 bases from V and 6 bases from J, with 11 bases between. This CDR3 comprises 13 residues. CDR1 is SGDLS and CDR2 is YYNGEE in the germline V gene. CDR3: CASSVVFWSEAFF. CDR3 coding DNA: TGTGCCAGCAGCGTGGTGTTTTGGTCTGAAGCTTTCTTT. Using reference TRBV9 and TRBJ1-1 for the parts outside the CDR3, the full variable domain is DSGVTQTPKHLITATGQRVTLRCSPRSGDLSVYWYQQSLDQGLQFLIQYYNGEERAKGNILERFSAQQFPDLHSELNLSSLELGDSALYFCASSVVFWSEAFFGQGTRLTVV.

The chain couples TRBV29-1 to TRBJ1-2; possible D gene TRBD1, 6 bases. Germline CDR1 SQVTM, CDR2 ANQGSEA. The CDR3 length is 17 residues. Trimming removed 6 bases at V and 5 bases at J, with 28 bases between. The DNA for the CDR3 is TGCAGCGTCGACAGTCTAGGGAAGGGGGACGTTGGATATGGCTACACCTTC. This codes for CSVDSLGKGDVGYGYTF.

This rearrangement joins TRBV18 to TRBJ1-5; D unclear. V lost 6 bases and J 6 bases, leaving 15 bases between the germline ends. Germline loops: CDR1 KGHSH, CDR2 LQKENI. The CDR3 loop spans 14 amino acids. This CDR3 is CASSLQEIRQPQHF. The CDR3 nucleotides read TGTGCCAGCTCGCTCCAGGAGATCCGTCAGCCCCAGCATTTT. Using reference TRBV18 and TRBJ1-5 for the parts outside the CDR3, the full variable domain is NAGVMQNPRHLVRRRGQEARLRCSPMKGHSHVYWYRQLPEEGLKFMVYLQKENIIDESGMPKERFSAEFPKEGPSILRIQQVVRGDSAAYFCASSLQEIRQPQHFGDGTRLSIL.

This sequence joins TRBV6-5 and TRBJ2-2; 9 nucleotides line up with TRBD2. V lost 4 bases and J lost 6; bases outside the gene matches: 0. The CDR3 length is 13 residues. Germline lookup yields CDR1 MNHEY and CDR2 SVGAGI. CDR3 in DNA: TGTGCCAGCAGTTTAGCGGGAGCCGGGGAGCTGTTTTTT. Translated: CASSLAGAGELFF.